Each of the 9 T cell receptor beta chains below was sequenced from the same sample in a study of blood T cell repertoires in COVID-19. Profiled with immunoSEQ multiplex PCR; TCRdb holds only in-frame clones, not every one. The sample shows about 78,000 clones, about 90% of them seen only once. The source material was peripheral blood. These receptors all come from a woman aged 45-65 years in a cohort sampled during active COVID-19.

The rearrangement joins TRBV29-1 to TRBJ1-5; D is undetermined. Germline CDR1 and CDR2: SQVTM and ANQGSEA. The CDR3 runs 13 residues. The V end was cut by 7 bases, the J end by 3 bases, with 13 bases between. As DNA, the CDR3 is TGCAGCGCACTGGAGGGTAACAATCAGCCCCAGCATTTT. Protein sequence: CSALEGNNQPQHF.

V and J are TRBV29-1 and TRBJ1-2, with D perhaps matching TRBD1 (6 bases). CDR1 is SQVTM, CDR2 ANQGSEA, per germline. Trimming removed 6 bases from V and 8 bases from J, with 22 bases in between. The CDR3 length is 14 residues. As DNA, the CDR3 is TGCAGCGTCGCCCAGGGGTTCGCGGTGCGAGGCTACACCTTC. Its protein is CSVAQGFAVRGYTF.

J is TRBJ2-1 and V is TRBV7-2; D ambiguous. This CDR3 has 15 amino acids. V was trimmed by 2 bases and J by 7 bases, leaving 15 bases between them. The germline V gene has CDR1 SGHTA and CDR2 FQGNSA. Here the CDR3 reads CASSLLARSENEQFF. DNA for the CDR3: TGTGCCAGCAGCTTATTGGCCCGGAGCGAGAATGAGCAGTTCTTC.

V and J are TRBV28 and TRBJ1-5; 7 bases line up with TRBD1. The J segment lost 6 bases and the V segment lost 5 bases, leaving 7 bases of the junction unmatched. The CDR3 length is 14 residues. The V gene's germline CDR1 is MDHEN and CDR2 SYDVKM. The CDR3 spells CASSQDRVSQPQHF. DNA for the CDR3: TGTGCCAGCAGTCAAGACAGGGTCTCTCAGCCCCAGCATTTT.

The genes are TRBV19 and TRBJ2-1; D is perhaps TRBD2 (6 bases). Trimming shortened V by 5 bases and J by 9 bases, and 11 bases separated the two germline ends. The CDR3 is 12 amino acids. Germline V gene sequence: CDR1 LNHDA, CDR2 SQIVND (reference sequence). The CDR3 reads CASSLGRGEQFF. In DNA, the CDR3 is TGTGCCAGTAGTCTCGGGAGAGGTGAGCAGTTCTTC.

The chain recombines TRBV14 with TRBJ2-1; TRBD2 aligns across 7 bases. This CDR3 is 17 amino acids long. Germline V CDR1 and CDR2: SGHDN, FVKESK. The J segment lost 3 bases and the V segment lost 2 bases, leaving 10 bases of the junction unmatched. The CDR3 DNA sequence: TGTGCCAGCAGCCAACCTACTAGCGCGTCGAACTACAATGAGCAGTTCTTC. It encodes CASSQPTSASNYNEQFF.

The CDR3 sequence is CASSSWASYNEQFF. CDR3 sequence (DNA): TGTGCCAGCAGCTCCTGGGCCTCCTACAATGAGCAGTTCTTC. This sequence joins TRBV7-2 and TRBJ2-1; no definite D call. The CDR3 is 14 residues long. CDR1 and CDR2 from the germline V gene are SGHTA and FQGNSA. V shed 4 bases and J shed 0 bases, with 7 bases lying between them.

DNA for the CDR3: TGTGCCAGTTCTACTCAAATAATTCCGGGACAGACCAATTTCAGAGATACGCAGTATTTT. Its translation is CASSTQIIPGQTNFRDTQYF. J is TRBJ2-3 and V is TRBV19, with 7 bases lining up with TRBD1. V gave up 8 bases and J gave up 5 bases; unmatched junction bases: 28. The CDR3 loop spans 20 amino acids. CDR1 and CDR2 (germline): LNHDA, SQIVND (reference sequence).

A few counts support this clone. The chain couples TRBV28 to TRBJ2-5; 9 nucleotides line up with TRBD2. This CDR3 is built from 15 residues. V lost 6 bases, J lost 3 bases, and 8 bases stayed unmatched. Germline V gene lookup returns CDR1 MDHEN and CDR2 SYDVKM. The CDR3 reads CASRSPASGEETQYF. The CDR3 coding sequence is TGTGCCAGCAGGTCCCCGGCTAGCGGGGAAGAGACCCAGTACTTC.